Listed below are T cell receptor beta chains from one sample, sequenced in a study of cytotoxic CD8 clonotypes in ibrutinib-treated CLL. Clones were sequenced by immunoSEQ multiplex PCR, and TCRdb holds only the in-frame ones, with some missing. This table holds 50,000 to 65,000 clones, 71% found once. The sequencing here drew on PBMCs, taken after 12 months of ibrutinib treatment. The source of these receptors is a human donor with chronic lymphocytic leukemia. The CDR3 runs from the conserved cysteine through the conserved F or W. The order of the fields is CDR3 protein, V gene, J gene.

CDR3 protein: CASSYLRGIADTQYF; V gene: TRBV19; J gene: TRBJ2-3
CDR3 protein: CATSREGFETQYF; V gene: TRBV15; J gene: TRBJ2-5
CDR3 protein: CASSLRLAGVNEQFF; V gene: TRBV5-6; J gene: TRBJ2-1
CDR3 protein: CASRSGSSYNEQFF; V gene: TRBV28; J gene: TRBJ2-1
CDR3 protein: CASSSSQGGEQYF; V gene: TRBV27; J gene: TRBJ2-7
CDR3 protein: CASGGDGNQPQHF; V gene: TRBV6-5; J gene: TRBJ1-5
CDR3 protein: CASSERRYGYTF; V gene: TRBV2; J gene: TRBJ1-2
CDR3 protein: CASSLETRASRPSYNEQFF; V gene: TRBV7-2; J gene: TRBJ2-1
CDR3 protein: CASSPGSGRGFEQYF; V gene: TRBV11-2; J gene: TRBJ2-7
CDR3 protein: CASSLAPDFTDTQYF; V gene: TRBV7-6; J gene: TRBJ2-3
CDR3 protein: CASSPLGLAGSSSYEQYF; V gene: TRBV18; J gene: TRBJ2-7
CDR3 protein: CASSPWTGDGGTDTQYF; V gene: TRBV28; J gene: TRBJ2-3
CDR3 protein: CASSLGPSGSTDTQYF; V gene: TRBV5-1; J gene: TRBJ2-3
CDR3 protein: CASSPSGRSSYEQYF; V gene: TRBV5-4; J gene: TRBJ2-7
CDR3 protein: CASSQGQGAYNEQFF; V gene: TRBV4-2; J gene: TRBJ2-1
CDR3 protein: CASSFGARDRVWGGYTF; V gene: TRBV7-2; J gene: TRBJ1-2
CDR3 protein: CASSHGQRNTEAFF; V gene: TRBV7-2; J gene: TRBJ1-1
CDR3 protein: CATAGSDEKLFF; V gene: TRBV15; J gene: TRBJ1-4
CDR3 protein: CASSVGARAYNEQFF; V gene: TRBV9; J gene: TRBJ2-1
CDR3 protein: CASSLASGGGSGYEQYF; V gene: TRBV7-2; J gene: TRBJ2-7
CDR3 protein: CASRMTGTFSYPQHF; V gene: TRBV28; J gene: TRBJ1-5
CDR3 protein: CASSSRPSGAGDEQFF; V gene: TRBV7-6; J gene: TRBJ2-1
CDR3 protein: CASRGTDIYEQYF; V gene: TRBV28; J gene: TRBJ2-7
CDR3 protein: CASTTRGTGITGELFF; V gene: TRBV27; J gene: TRBJ2-2
CDR3 protein: CASSPNSDRVTDTQYF; V gene: TRBV28; J gene: TRBJ2-3
CDR3 protein: CASSQDRRGAANVLTF; V gene: TRBV4-2; J gene: TRBJ2-6
CDR3 protein: CASNLAYSTDTQYF; V gene: TRBV7-2; J gene: TRBJ2-3
CDR3 protein: CASSEVDNNEQFF; V gene: TRBV6-1; J gene: TRBJ2-1
CDR3 protein: CATRDSNQPQHF; V gene: TRBV6-6; J gene: TRBJ1-5
CDR3 protein: CASSVPGNYGYTF; V gene: TRBV9; J gene: TRBJ1-2
CDR3 protein: CASSQVQGKLFF; V gene: TRBV4-3; J gene: TRBJ1-4
CDR3 protein: CASSLVGGEKLFF; V gene: TRBV7-7; J gene: TRBJ1-4
CDR3 protein: CASSKGLPNYEQYF; V gene: TRBV2; J gene: TRBJ2-7
CDR3 protein: CATSRTPNTQYF; V gene: TRBV15; J gene: TRBJ2-3
CDR3 protein: CAISEGYSNQPQHF; V gene: TRBV10-3; J gene: TRBJ1-5
CDR3 protein: CAWSDVTSGRPDEQFF; V gene: TRBV30; J gene: TRBJ2-1
CDR3 protein: CASSIPLRTDTQYF; V gene: TRBV19; J gene: TRBJ2-3
CDR3 protein: CASSFGGLNTEAFF; V gene: TRBV5-4; J gene: TRBJ1-1
CDR3 protein: CASKGRVSNQPQHF; V gene: TRBV28; J gene: TRBJ1-5
CDR3 protein: CASSRTSGSYYEQYF; V gene: TRBV5-1; J gene: TRBJ2-7